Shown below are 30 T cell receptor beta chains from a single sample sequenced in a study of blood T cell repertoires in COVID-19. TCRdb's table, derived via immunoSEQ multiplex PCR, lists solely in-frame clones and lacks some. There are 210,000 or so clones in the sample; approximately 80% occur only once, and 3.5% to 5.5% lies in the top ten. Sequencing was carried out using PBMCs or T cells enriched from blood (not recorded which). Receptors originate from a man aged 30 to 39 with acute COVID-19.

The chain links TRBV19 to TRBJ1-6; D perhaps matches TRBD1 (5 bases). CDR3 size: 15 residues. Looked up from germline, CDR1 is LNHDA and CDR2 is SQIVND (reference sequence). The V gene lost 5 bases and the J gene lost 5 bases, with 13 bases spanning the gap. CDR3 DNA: TGTGCCAGTAGTTCAGGGCCCCGGGATAATTCACCCCTCCACTTT. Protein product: CASSSGPRDNSPLHF.

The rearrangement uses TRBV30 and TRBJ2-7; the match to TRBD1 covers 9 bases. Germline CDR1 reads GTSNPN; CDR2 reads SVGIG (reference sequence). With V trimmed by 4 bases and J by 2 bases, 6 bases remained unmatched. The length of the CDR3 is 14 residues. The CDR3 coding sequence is TGTGCCTGGAAGTACGGGACAGGGCCCTACGAGCAGTACTTC. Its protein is CAWKYGTGPYEQYF.

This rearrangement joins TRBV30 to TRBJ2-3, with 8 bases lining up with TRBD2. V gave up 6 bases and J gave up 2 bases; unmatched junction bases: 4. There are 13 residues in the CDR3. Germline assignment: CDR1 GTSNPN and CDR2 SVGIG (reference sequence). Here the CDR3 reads CACSGEFTDTQYF. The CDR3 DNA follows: TGTGCCTGTAGCGGGGAATTCACAGATACGCAGTATTTT.

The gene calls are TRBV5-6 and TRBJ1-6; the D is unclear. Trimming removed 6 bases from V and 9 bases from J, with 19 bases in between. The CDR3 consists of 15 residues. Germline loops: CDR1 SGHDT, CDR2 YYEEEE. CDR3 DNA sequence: TGTGCCAGCACCTCATCAGATTCAATTCTTTCACCCCTCCACTTT. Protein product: CASTSSDSILSPLHF.

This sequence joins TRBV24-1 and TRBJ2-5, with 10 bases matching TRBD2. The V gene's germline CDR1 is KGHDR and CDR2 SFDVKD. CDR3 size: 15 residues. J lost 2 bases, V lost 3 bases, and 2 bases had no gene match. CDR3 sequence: CATSDTTSGQETQYF. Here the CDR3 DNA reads TGTGCCACCAGTGATACGACTAGCGGGCAAGAGACCCAGTACTTC.

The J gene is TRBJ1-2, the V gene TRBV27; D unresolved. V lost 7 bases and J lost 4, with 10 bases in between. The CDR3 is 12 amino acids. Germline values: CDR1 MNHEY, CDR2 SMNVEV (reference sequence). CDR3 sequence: CASKEGTYGYTF. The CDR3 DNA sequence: TGTGCCAGCAAGGAGGGAACCTATGGCTACACCTTC.

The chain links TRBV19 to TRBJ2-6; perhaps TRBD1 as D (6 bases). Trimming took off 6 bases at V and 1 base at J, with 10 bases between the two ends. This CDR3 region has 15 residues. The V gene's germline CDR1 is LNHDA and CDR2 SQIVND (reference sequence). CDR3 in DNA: TGTGCCAGTAGACAGGGTTTTTCTGGGGCCAACGTCCTGACTTTC. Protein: CASRQGFSGANVLTF.

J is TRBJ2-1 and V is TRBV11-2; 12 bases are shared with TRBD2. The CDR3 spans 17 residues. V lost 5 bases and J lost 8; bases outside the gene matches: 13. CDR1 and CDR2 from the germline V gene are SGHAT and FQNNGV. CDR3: CASSPPGLAGGGHEQFF. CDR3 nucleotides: TGTGCCAGCAGCCCCCCCGGCCTAGCGGGGGGGGGCCATGAGCAGTTCTTC.

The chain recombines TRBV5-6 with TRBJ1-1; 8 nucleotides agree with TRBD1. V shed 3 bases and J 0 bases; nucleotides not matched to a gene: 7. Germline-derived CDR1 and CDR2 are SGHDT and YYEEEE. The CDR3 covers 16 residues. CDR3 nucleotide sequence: TGTGCCAGCAGCTGGTGGACAGGGCTACTGAACACTGAAGCTTTCTTT. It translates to CASSWWTGLLNTEAFF.

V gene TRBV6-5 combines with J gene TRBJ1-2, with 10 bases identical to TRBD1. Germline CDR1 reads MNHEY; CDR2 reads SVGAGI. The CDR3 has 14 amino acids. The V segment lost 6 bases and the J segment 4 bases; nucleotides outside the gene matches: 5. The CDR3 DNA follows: TGTGCCAGCAGAGAGACAGGGGGCGGCTATGGCTACACCTTC. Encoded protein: CASRETGGGYGYTF.

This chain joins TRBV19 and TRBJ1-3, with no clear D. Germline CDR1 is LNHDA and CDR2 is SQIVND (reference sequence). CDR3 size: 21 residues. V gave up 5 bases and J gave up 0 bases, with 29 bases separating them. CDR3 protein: CASSRLRTGGRESPSGNTIYF. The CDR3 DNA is TGTGCCAGTAGTCGACTTCGGACGGGCGGGAGAGAGAGTCCCTCTGGAAACACCATATATTTT.

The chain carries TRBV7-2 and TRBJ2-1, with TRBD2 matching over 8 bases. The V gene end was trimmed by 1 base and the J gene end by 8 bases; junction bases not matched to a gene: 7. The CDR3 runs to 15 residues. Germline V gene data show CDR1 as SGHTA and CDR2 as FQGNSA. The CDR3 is CASSLVAGGSDEQFF. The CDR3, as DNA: TGTGCCAGCAGCTTAGTGGCGGGGGGTTCAGATGAGCAGTTCTTC.

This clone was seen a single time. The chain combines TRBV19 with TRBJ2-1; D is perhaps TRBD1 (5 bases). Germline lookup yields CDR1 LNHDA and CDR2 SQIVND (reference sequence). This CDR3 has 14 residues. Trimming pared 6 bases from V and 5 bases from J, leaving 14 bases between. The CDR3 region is CASSPWVDNNEQFF. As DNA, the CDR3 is TGTGCCAGTAGCCCATGGGTGGACAACAATGAGCAGTTCTTC.

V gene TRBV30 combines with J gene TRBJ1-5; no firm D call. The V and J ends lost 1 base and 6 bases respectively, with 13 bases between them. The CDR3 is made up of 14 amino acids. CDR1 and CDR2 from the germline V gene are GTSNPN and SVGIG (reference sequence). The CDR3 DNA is TGTGCCTGGAGTGGTCCAGTCGAGGGTCAGCCCCAGCATTTT. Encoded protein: CAWSGPVEGQPQHF.

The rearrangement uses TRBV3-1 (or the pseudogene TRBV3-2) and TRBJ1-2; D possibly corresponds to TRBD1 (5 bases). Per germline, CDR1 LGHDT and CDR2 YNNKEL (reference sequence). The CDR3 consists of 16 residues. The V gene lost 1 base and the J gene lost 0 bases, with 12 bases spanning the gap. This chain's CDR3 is CASSQVGGAPNYGYTF. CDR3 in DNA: TGTGCCAGCAGCCAAGTGGGTGGGGCGCCTAACTATGGCTACACCTTC.

This chain's CDR3 is CASSRGGSRTEAFF. In DNA form, the CDR3 reads TGCGCCAGCAGCCGGGGGGGTAGTCGCACTGAAGCTTTCTTT. V usage is TRBV5-1 and J usage is TRBJ1-1; D possibly corresponds to TRBD1 (5 bases). The CDR3 is 14 amino acids. V was shortened by 4 bases and J by 4 bases, with 14 bases between the two germline ends. Per the germline V gene, CDR1 is SGHRS and CDR2 is YFSETQ.

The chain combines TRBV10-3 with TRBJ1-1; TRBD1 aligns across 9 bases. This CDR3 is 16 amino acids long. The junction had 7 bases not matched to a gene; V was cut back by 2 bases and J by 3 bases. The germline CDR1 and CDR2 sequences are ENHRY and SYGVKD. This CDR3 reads CAISEGGRDRDTEAFF. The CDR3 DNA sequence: TGTGCCATCAGTGAGGGAGGGAGGGACAGGGACACTGAAGCTTTCTTT.

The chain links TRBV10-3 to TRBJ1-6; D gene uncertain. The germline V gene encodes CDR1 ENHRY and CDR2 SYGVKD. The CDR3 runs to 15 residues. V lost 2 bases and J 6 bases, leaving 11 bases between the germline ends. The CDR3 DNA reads TGTGCCATCAGTGAGGGGGAGGAGGGTAATTCACCCCTCCACTTT. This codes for CAISEGEEGNSPLHF.

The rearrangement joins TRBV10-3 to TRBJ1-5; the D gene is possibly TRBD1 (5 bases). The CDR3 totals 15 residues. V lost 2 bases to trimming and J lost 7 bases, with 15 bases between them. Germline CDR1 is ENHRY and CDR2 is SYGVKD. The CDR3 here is CAISEGAGQDQPQHF. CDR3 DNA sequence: TGTGCCATCAGTGAGGGTGCAGGGCAGGACCAGCCCCAGCATTTT.

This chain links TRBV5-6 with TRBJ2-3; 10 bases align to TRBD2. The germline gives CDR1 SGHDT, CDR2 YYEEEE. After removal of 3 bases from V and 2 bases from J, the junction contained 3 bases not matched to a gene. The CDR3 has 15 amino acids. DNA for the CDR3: TGTGCCAGCAGCTCTAGCGGGGGACTCACAGATACGCAGTATTTT. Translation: CASSSSGGLTDTQYF.

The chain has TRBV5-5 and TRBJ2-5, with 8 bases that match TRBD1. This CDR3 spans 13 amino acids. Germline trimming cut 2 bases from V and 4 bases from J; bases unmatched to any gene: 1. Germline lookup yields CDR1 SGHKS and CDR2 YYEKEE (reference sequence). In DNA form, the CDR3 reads TGTGCCAGCAGCTTCACAGGGGGAGAGACCCAGTACTTC. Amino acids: CASSFTGGETQYF.

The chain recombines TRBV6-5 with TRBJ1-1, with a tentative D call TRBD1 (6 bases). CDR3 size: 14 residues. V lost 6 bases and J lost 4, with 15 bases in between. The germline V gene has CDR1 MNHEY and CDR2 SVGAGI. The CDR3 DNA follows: TGTGCCAGCAGAGGAGGGGGGGGATTCACTGAAGCTTTCTTT. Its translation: CASRGGGGFTEAFF.

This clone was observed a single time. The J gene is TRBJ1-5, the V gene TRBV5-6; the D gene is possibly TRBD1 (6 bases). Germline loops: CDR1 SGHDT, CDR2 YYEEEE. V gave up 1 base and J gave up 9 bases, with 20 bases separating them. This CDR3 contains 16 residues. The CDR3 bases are TGTGCCAGCAGCTTGTGGGCCGCGGACAGACCATTGCCCCAGCATTTT. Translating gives CASSLWAADRPLPQHF.

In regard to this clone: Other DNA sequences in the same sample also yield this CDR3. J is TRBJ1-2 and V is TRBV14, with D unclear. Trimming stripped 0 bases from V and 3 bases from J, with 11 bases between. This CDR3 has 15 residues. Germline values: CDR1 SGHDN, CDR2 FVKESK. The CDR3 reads CASSQDGGGYYGYTF. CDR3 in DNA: TGTGCCAGCAGCCAAGACGGAGGAGGATACTATGGCTACACCTTC.

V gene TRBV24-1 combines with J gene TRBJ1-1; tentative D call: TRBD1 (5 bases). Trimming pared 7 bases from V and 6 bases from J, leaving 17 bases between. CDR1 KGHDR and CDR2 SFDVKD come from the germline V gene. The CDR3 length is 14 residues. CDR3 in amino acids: CATRAPGIGAEAFF. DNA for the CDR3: TGTGCCACCAGGGCCCCAGGGATTGGGGCTGAAGCTTTCTTT.

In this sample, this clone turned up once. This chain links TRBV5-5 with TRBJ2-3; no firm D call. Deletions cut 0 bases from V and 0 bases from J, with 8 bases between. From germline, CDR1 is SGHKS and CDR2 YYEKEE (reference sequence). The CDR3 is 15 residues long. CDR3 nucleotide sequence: TGTGCCAGCAGCTTGGAAGTAGTTAGCACAGATACGCAGTATTTT. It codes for CASSLEVVSTDTQYF.

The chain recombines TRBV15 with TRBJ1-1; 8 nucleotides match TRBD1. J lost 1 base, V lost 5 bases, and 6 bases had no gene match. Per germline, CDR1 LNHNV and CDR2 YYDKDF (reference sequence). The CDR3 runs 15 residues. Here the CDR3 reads CATSAWTGTNTEAFF. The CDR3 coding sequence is TGTGCCACCAGCGCATGGACAGGGACGAACACTGAAGCTTTCTTT.

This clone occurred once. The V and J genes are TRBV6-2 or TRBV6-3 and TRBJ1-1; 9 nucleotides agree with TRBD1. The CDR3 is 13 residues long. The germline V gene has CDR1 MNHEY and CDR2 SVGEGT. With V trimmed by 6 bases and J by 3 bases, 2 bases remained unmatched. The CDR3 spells CASSDRGYTEAFF. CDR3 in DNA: TGTGCCAGCAGCGACAGGGGGTACACTGAAGCTTTCTTT.

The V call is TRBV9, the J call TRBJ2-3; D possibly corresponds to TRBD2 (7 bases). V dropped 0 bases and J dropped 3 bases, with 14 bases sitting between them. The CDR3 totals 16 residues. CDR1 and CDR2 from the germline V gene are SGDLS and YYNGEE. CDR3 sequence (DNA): TGTGCCAGCAGCGTAGTAGGGGGGGTCAAAACAGATACGCAGTATTTT. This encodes CASSVVGGVKTDTQYF. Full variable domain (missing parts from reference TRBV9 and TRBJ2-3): DSGVTQTPKHLITATGQRVTLRCSPRSGDLSVYWYQQSLDQGLQFLIQYYNGEERAKGNILERFSAQQFPDLHSELNLSSLELGDSALYFCASSVVGGVKTDTQYFGPGTRLTVL.

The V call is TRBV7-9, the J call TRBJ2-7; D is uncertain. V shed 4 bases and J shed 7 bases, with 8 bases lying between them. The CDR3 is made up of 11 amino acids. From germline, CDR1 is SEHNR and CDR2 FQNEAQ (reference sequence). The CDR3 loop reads CASSSGIEQYF. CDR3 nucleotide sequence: TGTGCCAGCAGCTCCGGTATAGAGCAGTACTTC. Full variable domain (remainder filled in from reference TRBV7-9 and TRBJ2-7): DTGVSQNPRHKITKRGQNVTFRCDPISEHNRLYWYRQTLGQGPEFLTYFQNEAQLEKSRLLSDRFSAERPKGSFSTLEIQRTEQGDSAMYLCASSSGIEQYFGPGTRLTVT.